The 9 T cell receptor beta chains listed next were all sequenced from one sample in a study of cytomegalovirus exposure and HLA in healthy donors. A multiplex PCR was run with 60 Vbeta primers and 13 Jbeta primers. The data were produced by immunoSEQ multiplex PCR, yet TCRdb's version contains in-frame clones alone and is incomplete. The sample carries some 150,000 clones, over 65% recorded once. The sequenced material came from PBMCs. Source of these receptors: a woman aged 25 to 45 in good health and CMV-seronegative.

The rearrangement uses TRBV19 and TRBJ2-7; 7 nucleotides match TRBD1. V lost 6 bases to trimming and J lost 4 bases; unmatched junction nucleotides: 12. Germline-derived CDR1 and CDR2 are LNHDA and SQIVND (reference sequence). The CDR3 loop spans 15 amino acids. In nucleotides, the CDR3 is TGTGCCAGTAGAGCTACCCCCGGACAGGCATACGAGCAGTACTTC. Translating it yields CASRATPGQAYEQYF.

V gene TRBV2 combines with J gene TRBJ2-1; TRBD2 aligns across 10 bases. Trimming cost V 5 bases and J 8 bases; bases outside gene matches: 6. The CDR3 loop spans 14 amino acids. The germline CDR1 and CDR2 sequences are SNHLY and FYNNEI. Here the CDR3 DNA reads TGTGCCAGCAGTCTAGCGGGAGACGGCGATGAGCAGTTCTTC. Residues: CASSLAGDGDEQFF.

The chain has TRBV11-2 and TRBJ2-3; unclear D gene. CDR3 length: 11 residues. The germline V gene has CDR1 SGHAT and CDR2 FQNNGV. Trimming stripped 3 bases from V and 5 bases from J, with 3 bases between. The CDR3 reads CASSFQDTQYF. As DNA, the CDR3 is TGTGCCAGCAGCTTTCAAGATACGCAGTATTTT. The complete variable domain, with remaining parts taken from reference TRBV11-2 and TRBJ2-3, reads EAGVAQSPRYKIIEKRQSVAFWCNPISGHATLYWYQQILGQGPKLLIQFQNNGVVDDSQLPKDRFSAERLKGVDSTLKIQPAKLEDSAVYLCASSFQDTQYFGPGTRLTVL.

The V call is TRBV28, the J call TRBJ2-6; D is unresolved. The V end lost 5 bases, the J end lost 0 bases, and 14 bases lay between the germline ends. This CDR3 has 17 residues. Germline V CDR1 and CDR2: MDHEN, SYDVKM. The CDR3 is CASSAIMADSGANVLTF. The CDR3 DNA reads TGTGCCAGCAGTGCAATCATGGCGGACTCTGGGGCCAACGTCCTGACTTTC.

V usage is TRBV4-1 and J usage is TRBJ2-3; perhaps TRBD1 as D (6 bases). The CDR3 runs to 17 residues. V was trimmed by 0 bases and J by 2 bases, leaving 15 bases between them. Germline values: CDR1 MGHRA, CDR2 YSYEKL. CDR3 sequence: CASSQDSRQANTDTQYF. Here the CDR3 DNA reads TGCGCCAGCAGCCAAGACTCACGACAGGCTAACACAGATACGCAGTATTTT.

The sample holds one count of this clone. The chain has TRBV9 and TRBJ2-1; TRBD2 might be the D (6 bases). Trimming cost V 0 bases and J 7 bases, with 17 bases left between them. From germline, CDR1 is SGDLS and CDR2 YYNGEE. This CDR3 is built from 16 residues. CDR3 amino acids: CASSVATRGKGNEQFF. As DNA, the CDR3 is TGTGCCAGCAGCGTAGCTACCCGCGGGAAGGGGAATGAGCAGTTCTTC.

This clone was counted once. The chain links TRBV5-1 to TRBJ1-1; D perhaps matches TRBD1 (6 bases). This CDR3 has 15 amino acids. V was pared by 1 base and J by 2 bases, with 12 bases between. Germline V gene lookup returns CDR1 SGHRS and CDR2 YFSETQ. CDR3 nucleotide sequence: TGCGCCAGCAGCTTGTATAACAGGGATAACACTGAAGCTTTCTTT. Its protein product is CASSLYNRDNTEAFF.

To note about this clone: Other DNA sequences in the same sample also yield this CDR3. The rearrangement joins TRBV11-2 to TRBJ2-5; D may be TRBD1 (6 bases). CDR1 is SGHAT, CDR2 FQNNGV, per germline. This CDR3 contains 14 residues. The ends were cut back, 2 bases at V and 3 bases at J, with 10 bases in the middle. CDR3 loop: CASSLQGLEETQYF. CDR3 coding DNA: TGTGCCAGCAGCTTACAGGGGCTTGAAGAGACCCAGTACTTC.

This clone was picked up a small number of times. The same CDR3 can be traced to other DNA sequences in this sample. The chain combines TRBV7-9 with TRBJ1-2, with 8 nucleotides matching TRBD1. V trimming: 6 bases; J trimming: 3 bases; junction bases outside the gene matches: 6. The CDR3 runs 14 residues. From germline, CDR1 is SEHNR and CDR2 FQNEAQ (reference sequence). The CDR3 region has the DNA TGTGCCAGCAGTCTTCAGGGGGCGGACTATGGCTACACCTTC. It encodes CASSLQGADYGYTF.